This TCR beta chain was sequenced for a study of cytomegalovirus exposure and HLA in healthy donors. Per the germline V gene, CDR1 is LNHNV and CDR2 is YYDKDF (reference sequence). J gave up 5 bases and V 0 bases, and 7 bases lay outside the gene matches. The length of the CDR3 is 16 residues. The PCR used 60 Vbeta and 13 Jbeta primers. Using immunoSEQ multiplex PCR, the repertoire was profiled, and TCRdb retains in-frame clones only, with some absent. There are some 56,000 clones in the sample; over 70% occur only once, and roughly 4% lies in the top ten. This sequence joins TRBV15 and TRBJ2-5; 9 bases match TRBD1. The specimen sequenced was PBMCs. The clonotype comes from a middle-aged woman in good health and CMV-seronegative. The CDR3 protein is CATSRDRGQGRETQYF. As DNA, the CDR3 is TGTGCCACCAGCAGAGATCGGGGACAGGGAAGGGAGACCCAGTACTTC.